This TCR beta chain comes out of a study of blood T cell repertoires in COVID-19. At the level of the study: Some COVID-19 samples were acute and others convalescent; all came from the United States, Italy and Spain. PBMCs, B-cell-depleted T cells, or T cells were the source of the cDNA or gDNA that made up the material.

Per the original methods: How many nucleated cells were present was estimated from reference gene primer amplification. Clones were sequenced by immunoSEQ multiplex PCR, and TCRdb holds only the in-frame ones, with some missing. V, J and clone size are those of that table, while D and trimming were read from the DNA. There are approximately 140,000 clones in the sample; about 86% occur only once, and approximately 2.4% lies in the top ten. Participant ages covered about 18 to 89 years across around 25 US areas. The germline gives CDR1 MNHEY, CDR2 SVGAGI. V gave up 7 bases and J gave up 2 bases, with 10 bases separating them. CDR3 length equals 13 residues.

Input material: PBMCs or T cells enriched from blood (not recorded which). The receptor was isolated from a man aged 35 to 55 with acute COVID-19. The chain links TRBV6-5 to TRBJ2-3, with a tentative D call TRBD2 (7 bases). The CDR3 loop reads CASMGGPTDTQYF. The DNA of the CDR3 is TGTGCCAGCATGGGGGGGCCCACAGATACGCAGTATTTT.